This T cell receptor (beta chain) came from a study of blood T cell repertoires in COVID-19. Across the study: PBMCs, B-cell-depleted T cells, or T cells were the source of the cDNA or gDNA that made up the material.

The assay was immunoSEQ multiplex PCR, and TCRdb's table has in-frame clones only and misses some. The data hold roughly 330,000 clones, with approximately 85% observed a single time. The specimen sequenced was peripheral blood. This TCR derives from a woman aged 45-59 years with acute or convalescent COVID-19.

The CDR3 sequence is CATSDFGGRKIADTQYF. In DNA form, the CDR3 reads TGTGCCACCAGTGATTTCGGCGGGAGGAAAATAGCAGATACGCAGTATTTT. The V call is TRBV24-1, the J call TRBJ2-3, with 8 bases aligning to TRBD2. Trimming took 1 base from V and 4 from J; bases not matched to a gene: 9. Germline CDR1 reads KGHDR; CDR2 reads SFDVKD. The CDR3 has 17 amino acids.